This T cell receptor beta chain was observed in a study of OX40 agonist ivuxolimab in advanced cancers. Study results and caveats: Compared with CD4+, CD8+ T cells on average had more expanded clones.

Assay: immunoSEQ multiplex PCR; the TCRdb copy retains only in-frame clones and omits some. The repertoire holds roughly 70,000 clones, with 75% to 90% as singletons. The CDR3 is 13 amino acids. The V gene lost 0 bases and the J gene lost 4 bases, with 8 bases spanning the gap. Per germline, CDR1 SGHKS and CDR2 YYEKEE (reference sequence). Turning to this clone: No antigen is known for it.

Here the sequenced sample was CD4+ or CD8+ T cells sorted from blood, taken in a trial of the OX40 agonist ivuxolimab. V usage is TRBV5-5 and J usage is TRBJ2-7; D unclear. This sequence was found in an adult with an advanced solid tumor such as melanoma, head and neck, liver or kidney cancer. CDR3 region: CASSLARIYEQYF. The CDR3 nucleotides read TGTGCCAGCAGCTTGGCCCGAATTTACGAGCAGTACTTC.